The sequence of this TCR beta chain was determined in a study of shared clonotypes between healthy human individuals. Trimming removed 5 bases at V and 0 bases at J, with 11 bases between. The CDR3 covers 15 residues. CDR1 is MNHNS, CDR2 SASEGT, per germline. Original data processing: Owing to the provision of junction-only sequences devoid of quality scores by immunoSEQ, filtering differed. Clones were sequenced by immunoSEQ multiplex PCR, and TCRdb holds only the in-frame ones, with some missing. Clone size and V and J calls were adopted from that table, with D and trimming inferred from the DNA. The sample contains 850,000 to 1,200,000 clones, 60% to 80% of which appear only once.

The chain links TRBV6-1 to TRBJ1-3, with no clear D. The specimen sequenced was memory CD4+ T cells sorted from blood. The subset denotes: CD45RA-negative fraction. The TCR sequence derives from a man between 18 and 35 years old in good health. DNA for the CDR3: TGTGCCAGCAGTTCTGACACGAGCTCTGGAAACACCATATATTTT. Its protein is CASSSDTSSGNTIYF.